This paragraph covers one T cell receptor beta chain sequence. This entry is derived from a study of blood T cell repertoires in COVID-19. Across the whole study: COVID-19 samples, acute and convalescent, were from the United States, Italy and Spain. Nucleic acid was either cDNA or gDNA, and it came from T cells, B-cell-depleted T cells, or PBMCs.

TCRdb keeps only in-frame clones here, not all; method: immunoSEQ multiplex PCR. Counted here are a few hundred thousand clones, about 92% occurring once; the ten biggest clones make up about a fifth. The study assigned cohorts using participant-reported clinical history. Among Cohort 3 donors, those recovered had two negative PCRs, clearance, or symptom resolution. The clonotype originates from a woman aged 25-40 years who had recovered from COVID-19. Sequenced input: PBMCs or T cells enriched from blood (not recorded which).

The CDR3 loop is CASREKRGPGDTEAFF. CDR3 DNA: TGTGCCAGCAGGGAAAAGAGGGGGCCGGGGGACACTGAAGCTTTCTTT. The chain links TRBV2 to TRBJ1-1, with 7 bases lining up with TRBD1. The CDR3 is 16 amino acids. Looked up from germline, CDR1 is SNHLY and CDR2 is FYNNEI. J lost 3 bases, V lost 6 bases, and 13 bases had no gene match.